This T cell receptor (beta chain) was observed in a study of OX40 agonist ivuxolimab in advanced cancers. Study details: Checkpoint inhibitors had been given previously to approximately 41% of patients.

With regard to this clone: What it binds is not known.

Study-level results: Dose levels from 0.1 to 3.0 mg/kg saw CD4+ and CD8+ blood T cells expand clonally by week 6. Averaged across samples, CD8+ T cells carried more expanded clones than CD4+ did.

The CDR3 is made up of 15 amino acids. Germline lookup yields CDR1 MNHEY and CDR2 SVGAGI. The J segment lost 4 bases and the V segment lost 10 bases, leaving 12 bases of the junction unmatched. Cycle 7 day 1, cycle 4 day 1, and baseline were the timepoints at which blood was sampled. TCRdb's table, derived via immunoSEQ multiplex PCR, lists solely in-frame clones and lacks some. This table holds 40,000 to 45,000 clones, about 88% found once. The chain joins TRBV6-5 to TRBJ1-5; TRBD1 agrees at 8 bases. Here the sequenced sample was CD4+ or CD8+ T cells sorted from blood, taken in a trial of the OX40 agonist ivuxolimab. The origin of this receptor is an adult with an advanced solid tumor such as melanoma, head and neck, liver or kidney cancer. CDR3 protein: CATSTGEGWNQPQHF. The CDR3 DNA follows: TGTGCCACCTCGACAGGGGAAGGGTGGAATCAGCCCCAGCATTTT.